A selection of T cell receptor beta chains follows, all from one sample in a study of OX40 agonist ivuxolimab in advanced cancers. TCRdb's copy holds only in-frame clones and misses some; the assay was immunoSEQ multiplex PCR. There are tens of thousands of clones in the sample; around 85% occur only once, and more than 20% lies in the top ten. The source material was CD4+ or CD8+ T cells sorted from blood, sampled in a trial of the OX40 agonist ivuxolimab. These receptors all come from an adult with an advanced solid tumor such as melanoma, head and neck, liver or kidney cancer. The conserved cysteine and the conserved F or W are not part of the CDR3 here.

TRBV6-5	TRBJ1-1	ASSPFAGMNTEAF
TRBV7-9	TRBJ2-2	ASRPPGHNTGELF
TRBV5-4	TRBJ2-7	ASSYGTGPYEQY
TRBV10-1	TRBJ2-3	ASKSLATDTQY
TRBV7-9	TRBJ1-3	ASSSGTGGGNTIY
TRBV6-5	TRBJ1-6	ASSLGQAPEPLH
TRBV27	TRBJ2-1	ASSLLLAGGLGNEQF
TRBV11-2	TRBJ2-7	ASSRRDRDPSYEQY
TRBV30	TRBJ2-1	AWSVLERLSYNEQF
TRBV4-1	TRBJ1-5	ASSQDGLNQPQH
TRBV19	TRBJ1-2	ASNDGPAPYGYT
TRBV5-4	TRBJ1-3	ASSDISGNTIY
TRBV28	TRBJ2-7	ASSLFREADEGEQY
TRBV5-6	TRBJ2-7	ASSPERLVYDEQY
TRBV5-1	TRBJ2-7	ASKGGSSYEQY
TRBV7-9	TRBJ1-6	ASRAGTSGNSPLH
TRBV9	TRBJ2-1	ASSVGLAGGNEQF
TRBV13	TRBJ2-4	ASSQTGEVAKNIQY
TRBV6-5	TRBJ2-7	ASSYRLGLPYEQY
TRBV4-1	TRBJ2-2	ASSLQGGLAGVGGELF
TRBV2	TRBJ1-4	ASSEFNRPGEKLF
TRBV7-2	TRBJ1-3	ATTSGNTIY
TRBV27	TRBJ2-3	ASSFGGGGDTQY